Below, 12 T cell receptor beta chains from the same sample are listed, as sequenced in a study of blood T cell repertoires in acute mononucleosis. Study-wide results and caveats: GLC-BM-specific selection apparently combined TCR alpha and beta motifs.

As for time point: convalescence about 6 months (5-8 months) after acute presentation (visit 7). Clones were read by immunoSEQ multiplex PCR, and TCRdb kept only the in-frame ones, dropping some. The data contain around 1,700 clones, approximately 25% of them seen just once; the ten biggest clones take up around a quarter. Material: EBV GLC epitope tetramer+ CD8+ T cells sorted from PBMCs, obtained during convalescence from infectious mononucleosis. Subset: CD8 T cells binding tetramer with EBV BMLF1 280-288 peptide (GLC-BM). The receptors were sampled from a woman aged 18-29 years with infectious mononucleosis caused by EBV.

To note about this clone: Mismatch with germline at one junction end may stem from a read error. This rearrangement joins TRBV7-8 to TRBJ2-1; D not certain. The CDR3 runs 13 residues. Per germline, CDR1 SGHVS and CDR2 FQNEAQ. The CDR3 DNA reads TGTGCCAGCAGCGTAGCAGGTGGGGATGAGCAGTTCTTC. Translating gives CASSVAGGDEQFF.

The table lists this clone with a few counts. The junction departs from germline at one end; a sequencing error may be responsible. J is TRBJ2-3 and V is TRBV27; 13 bases fit TRBD2. This CDR3 has 16 residues. In germline, CDR1 is MNHEY, CDR2 SMNVEV (reference sequence). As DNA, the CDR3 is TGTGCCATCAGTTACCCCGGGACTAGCGGGAAAGATACGCAGTATTTT. Translating gives CAISYPGTSGKDTQYF.

To note about this clone: A single base is all that separates this from a far larger clone, so a read error is likely. V usage is TRBV7-6 and J usage is TRBJ2-7; D is uncertain. The CDR3 has 11 residues. CDR1 is SGHVS, CDR2 FNYEAQ, per germline. V lost 4 bases to trimming and J lost 3 bases, with 4 bases between them. The CDR3 loop reads CASSWNYEQYF. The CDR3, as DNA: TGTGCCAGCAGCTGGAACTACGAGCAGTACTTC.

As regards this clone: This may arise from a read error, as a much more abundant clone is one base away. Other nucleotide sequences from this sample produce the same CDR3. The chain carries TRBV29-1 and TRBJ1-1; 8 bases fit TRBD1. V lost 7 bases and J lost 2; bases outside the gene matches: 6. Germline-derived CDR1 and CDR2 are SQVTM and ANQGSEA. CDR3 length: 13 residues. The CDR3 bases are TGCAGCGGGGGGGGACAGGCTAACACTGAAGCTTTCTTT. This sequence encodes CSGGGQANTEAFF.

A note on this clone: It differs at one base from a far larger clone, so likely a read error. The genes are TRBV27 and TRBJ2-1; perhaps TRBD2 as D (6 bases). The CDR3 covers 15 residues. Germline V lookup: CDR1 MNHEY, CDR2 SMNVEV (reference sequence). CDR3 residues: CASSTVTSSYNKQFF. The CDR3 region has the DNA TGTGCCAGCAGCACCGTAACTAGCTCCTACAATAAGCAGTTCTTC.

V gene TRBV25-1 combines with J gene TRBJ1-2; unclear D gene. CDR3 length equals 17 residues. CDR1 and CDR2 (germline): MGHDK, SYGVNS. V lost 5 bases, J lost 4 bases, and 23 bases lay in between. The CDR3: CASSMTRELGKIYGYTF. CDR3 sequence (DNA): TGTGCCAGCAGTATGACGCGAGAACTGGGAAAGATCTATGGCTACACCTTC.

This clone showed up many times. The junction and the germline gene differ at one end; a read error may be behind it. Other DNA sequences from this sample encode an identical CDR3 as well. V gene TRBV29-1 combines with J gene TRBJ1-2; 7 bases are shared with TRBD1. The V gene's germline CDR1 is SQVTM and CDR2 ANQGSEA. This CDR3 spans 12 amino acids. The CDR3 is CCVDGEGAGDTF. The CDR3 DNA reads as TGCTGCGTTGACGGGGAGGGGGCGGGGGACACCTTC.

V gene TRBV5-8 combines with J gene TRBJ2-7, with TRBD1 matching over 7 bases. The CDR3 has 14 amino acids. Germline V gene sequence: CDR1 SGHTS, CDR2 YDEGEE. After removal of 3 bases from V and 2 bases from J, the junction contained 5 bases not matched to a gene. The chain's CDR3 is CASSSPGQTYEQYF. In nucleotides, the CDR3 is TGTGCCAGCAGCTCACCGGGACAGACCTACGAGCAGTACTTC.

In regard to this clone: A far larger clone is only one base removed, so a read error is likely. V and J are TRBV7-3 and TRBJ2-1; no reliable D call. The CDR3 runs to 13 residues. CDR1 SGHTA and CDR2 FQGTGA come from the germline V gene. CDR3 residues: CASSQVWGNEQFF. The CDR3 DNA sequence: TGCGCCAGCAGCCAAGTGTGGGGAAATGAGCAGTTCTTC.

About this clone itself: A far larger clone is one base from this, pointing to a likely read error. Distinct nucleotide sequences in the sample also encode this CDR3. The chain links TRBV5-1 to TRBJ2-7; D is perhaps TRBD2 (7 bases). This CDR3 is built from 14 residues. Trimming took off 0 bases at V and 5 bases at J, with 12 bases between the two ends. Germline values: CDR1 SGHRS, CDR2 YFSETQ. Here the CDR3 reads CASSLARGGHEQYF. In nucleotides, the CDR3 is TGCGCCAGCAGCTTGGCCCGCGGGGGCCACGAGCAGTACTTC.

In this sample, this clone turned up many times. The rearrangement uses TRBV7-3 and TRBJ2-5, with 8 bases that match TRBD1. With V trimmed by 5 bases and J by 4 bases, 3 bases remained unmatched. This CDR3 contains 13 residues. In germline, CDR1 is SGHTA, CDR2 FQGTGA. The CDR3 sequence is CASSLDRGETQYF. The CDR3 DNA is TGTGCCAGCAGCCTAGACAGGGGAGAGACCCAGTACTTC.

This clone was found many times. V usage is TRBV7-3 and J usage is TRBJ2-3, with 10 bases identical to TRBD2. V gave up 2 bases and J gave up 5 bases; unmatched junction bases: 4. Per the germline V gene, CDR1 is SGHTA and CDR2 is FQGTGA. This CDR3 contains 15 residues. The DNA for the CDR3 is TGTGCCAGCAGCTTAGGGAGCGGGAGGGGAGATACGCAGTATTTT. This gives the protein CASSLGSGRGDTQYF.